The 13 T cell receptor beta chains listed next were all sequenced from one sample in a study of blood T cell repertoires in COVID-19. Profiled with immunoSEQ multiplex PCR; TCRdb holds only in-frame clones, not every one. The sample gives just over 350,000 clones, approximately 86% of which show up once; about 7.1% is in the top ten. Sequences were obtained from peripheral blood. The source is an older woman with COVID-19, enrolled during active disease.

The chain employs TRBV6-6 and TRBJ1-5; maybe TRBD1 (6 bases). The CDR3 is 12 residues long. The germline CDR1 and CDR2 sequences are MNHNY and SVGAGI (reference sequence). Trimming took 8 bases from V and 7 from J, leaving 12 bases between them. The chain's CDR3 is CASSAGAQPQHF. The CDR3 DNA sequence: TGTGCCAGCTCTGCAGGGGCCCAGCCCCAGCATTTT.

This clone was counted only a few times. One junction end disagrees with the germline gene, perhaps due to a read error. The chain links TRBV19 to TRBJ1-1, with a weak D call TRBD1 (6 bases). The germline V gene has CDR1 LNHDA and CDR2 SQIVND (reference sequence). This CDR3 spans 13 amino acids. The CDR3 here is CASRRTVNSEAFF. The CDR3 DNA is TGTGCCAGTAGGAGGACAGTGAACAGTGAAGCTTTCTTT.

The CDR3 bases are TGTGCCAGCAGCCAAGAACACAGTTCGGCCGAGCAGTACTTC. It yields the protein CASSQEHSSAEQYF. The chain is built from TRBV4-2 and TRBJ2-7; the D is unclear. Germline V gives CDR1 LGHNA, CDR2 YNFKEQ. Trimming pared 0 bases from V and 6 bases from J, leaving 12 bases between. The CDR3 is 14 residues long.

The chain carries TRBV6-5 and TRBJ2-7, with D perhaps matching TRBD2 (6 bases). Per germline, CDR1 MNHEY and CDR2 SVGAGI. With 11 bases removed from V and 2 bases from J, the gap between germline ends came to 19 bases. This CDR3 contains 14 residues. CDR3 loop: CASQRLALAYEQYF. CDR3 nucleotides: TGTGCCTCTCAGCGGCTAGCGCTAGCCTACGAGCAGTACTTC.

The chain links TRBV6-5 to TRBJ1-3; D is uncertain. The germline CDR1 and CDR2 sequences are MNHEY and SVGAGI. V dropped 7 bases and J dropped 6 bases, with 7 bases sitting between them. The CDR3 is made up of 11 amino acids. The CDR3 here is CASTNLNTIYF. The CDR3 nucleotides are TGTGCCAGCACCAACTTAAACACCATATATTTT.

The chain employs TRBV11-3 and TRBJ2-7, with D maybe TRBD2 (5 bases). Trimming shortened V by 11 bases and J by 5 bases, and 22 bases separated the two germline ends. Germline V lookup: CDR1 SGHNT, CDR2 YENEEA. The CDR3 has 14 amino acids. This CDR3 reads CAVKEPGLRDEQYF. The CDR3 nucleotides read TGTGCCGTCAAGGAGCCGGGGTTGAGGGACGAGCAGTACTTC. Looking up the rest from reference TRBV11-3 and TRBJ2-7 gives the full variable domain: EAGVVQSPRYKIIEKKQPVAFWCNPISGHNTLYWYLQNLGQGPELLIRYENEEAVDDSQLPKDRFSAERLKGVDSTLKIQPAELGDSAVYLCAVKEPGLRDEQYFGPGTRLTVT.

CDR3 sequence reads: CASSLDPGSPNEQFF. The CDR3 region has the DNA TGTGCCAGCAGCTTAGATCCAGGGTCCCCCAATGAGCAGTTCTTC. The V gene is TRBV7-2, the J gene TRBJ2-1, with a tentative D call TRBD1 (5 bases). The V gene lost 1 base and the J gene lost 6 bases, with 13 bases spanning the gap. The CDR3 runs to 15 residues. CDR1 and CDR2 from the germline V gene are SGHTA and FQGNSA. Full variable domain (rest looked up from reference TRBV7-2 and TRBJ2-1): GAGVSQSPSNKVTEKGKDVELRCDPISGHTALYWYRQSLGQGLEFLIYFQGNSAPDKSGLPSDRFSAERTGGSVSTLTIQRTQQEDSAVYLCASSLDPGSPNEQFFGPGTRLTVL.

This clone was detected only a few times. The gene calls are TRBV3-1 (or the pseudogene TRBV3-2) and TRBJ2-2; D is unresolved. V lost 1 base and J 7 bases, leaving 7 bases between the germline ends. The CDR3 loop spans 13 amino acids. Looked up from germline, CDR1 is LGHDT and CDR2 is YNNKEL (reference sequence). CDR3: CASSQVPGGELFF. The DNA of the CDR3 is TGTGCCAGCAGCCAAGTTCCGGGCGGGGAGCTGTTTTTT.

The chain joins TRBV28 to TRBJ1-5, with 8 nucleotides matching TRBD1. Germline-derived CDR1 and CDR2 are MDHEN and SYDVKM. V was pared by 5 bases and J by 2 bases, with 8 bases of the junction left unmatched. The CDR3 totals 16 residues. The CDR3 loop reads CASSLRVTGGNQPQHF. CDR3 coding DNA: TGTGCCAGCAGTCTTAGAGTGACAGGGGGCAATCAGCCCCAGCATTTT.

This rearrangement joins TRBV21-1 to TRBJ2-5; TRBD1, as called in the table, went unchecked against the DNA. TRBV21-1 is tagged as a pseudogene. The CDR3 has 13 amino acids. DNA of the CDR3: TGTGCCAGCAGCAAACCAGGGTGGGAGACCCAGTACTTC. Translating gives CASSKPGWETQYF.

The chain uses TRBV19 and TRBJ2-1; the match to TRBD2 covers 10 bases. V was pared by 4 bases and J by 5 bases, with 5 bases of the junction left unmatched. Germline CDR1 LNHDA, CDR2 SQIVND (reference sequence). The CDR3 spans 15 residues. The CDR3 here is CASSNSGGYDNEQFF. The CDR3 nucleotides are TGTGCCAGTAGTAATAGCGGGGGGTACGACAATGAGCAGTTCTTC. The full variable domain, completed using reference TRBV19 and TRBJ2-1, is DGGITQSPKYLFRKEGQNVTLSCEQNLNHDAMYWYRQDPGQGLRLIYYSQIVNDFQKGDIAEGYSVSREKKESFPLTVTSAQKNPTAFYLCASSNSGGYDNEQFFGPGTRLTVL.

The gene calls are TRBV7-2 and TRBJ1-2; 11 nucleotides line up with TRBD1. The CDR3 is made up of 15 amino acids. CDR1 and CDR2 (germline): SGHTA, FQGNSA. J lost 9 bases, V lost 4 bases, and 10 bases had no gene match. The CDR3 nucleotides are TGTGCCAGCAGCTCTCCTAGGGACAGGGGGTTTAGCTACACCTTC. Translated, it gives CASSSPRDRGFSYTF.

The chain recombines TRBV7-9 with TRBJ2-5; the D is unclear. The CDR3 is made up of 14 amino acids. Germline CDR1 SEHNR, CDR2 FQNEAQ (reference sequence). V lost 5 bases and J 5 bases, leaving 15 bases between the germline ends. The CDR3 sequence: CASSGRREVETQYF. The CDR3 region has the DNA TGTGCCAGCAGCGGAAGACGTGAGGTGGAGACCCAGTACTTC.